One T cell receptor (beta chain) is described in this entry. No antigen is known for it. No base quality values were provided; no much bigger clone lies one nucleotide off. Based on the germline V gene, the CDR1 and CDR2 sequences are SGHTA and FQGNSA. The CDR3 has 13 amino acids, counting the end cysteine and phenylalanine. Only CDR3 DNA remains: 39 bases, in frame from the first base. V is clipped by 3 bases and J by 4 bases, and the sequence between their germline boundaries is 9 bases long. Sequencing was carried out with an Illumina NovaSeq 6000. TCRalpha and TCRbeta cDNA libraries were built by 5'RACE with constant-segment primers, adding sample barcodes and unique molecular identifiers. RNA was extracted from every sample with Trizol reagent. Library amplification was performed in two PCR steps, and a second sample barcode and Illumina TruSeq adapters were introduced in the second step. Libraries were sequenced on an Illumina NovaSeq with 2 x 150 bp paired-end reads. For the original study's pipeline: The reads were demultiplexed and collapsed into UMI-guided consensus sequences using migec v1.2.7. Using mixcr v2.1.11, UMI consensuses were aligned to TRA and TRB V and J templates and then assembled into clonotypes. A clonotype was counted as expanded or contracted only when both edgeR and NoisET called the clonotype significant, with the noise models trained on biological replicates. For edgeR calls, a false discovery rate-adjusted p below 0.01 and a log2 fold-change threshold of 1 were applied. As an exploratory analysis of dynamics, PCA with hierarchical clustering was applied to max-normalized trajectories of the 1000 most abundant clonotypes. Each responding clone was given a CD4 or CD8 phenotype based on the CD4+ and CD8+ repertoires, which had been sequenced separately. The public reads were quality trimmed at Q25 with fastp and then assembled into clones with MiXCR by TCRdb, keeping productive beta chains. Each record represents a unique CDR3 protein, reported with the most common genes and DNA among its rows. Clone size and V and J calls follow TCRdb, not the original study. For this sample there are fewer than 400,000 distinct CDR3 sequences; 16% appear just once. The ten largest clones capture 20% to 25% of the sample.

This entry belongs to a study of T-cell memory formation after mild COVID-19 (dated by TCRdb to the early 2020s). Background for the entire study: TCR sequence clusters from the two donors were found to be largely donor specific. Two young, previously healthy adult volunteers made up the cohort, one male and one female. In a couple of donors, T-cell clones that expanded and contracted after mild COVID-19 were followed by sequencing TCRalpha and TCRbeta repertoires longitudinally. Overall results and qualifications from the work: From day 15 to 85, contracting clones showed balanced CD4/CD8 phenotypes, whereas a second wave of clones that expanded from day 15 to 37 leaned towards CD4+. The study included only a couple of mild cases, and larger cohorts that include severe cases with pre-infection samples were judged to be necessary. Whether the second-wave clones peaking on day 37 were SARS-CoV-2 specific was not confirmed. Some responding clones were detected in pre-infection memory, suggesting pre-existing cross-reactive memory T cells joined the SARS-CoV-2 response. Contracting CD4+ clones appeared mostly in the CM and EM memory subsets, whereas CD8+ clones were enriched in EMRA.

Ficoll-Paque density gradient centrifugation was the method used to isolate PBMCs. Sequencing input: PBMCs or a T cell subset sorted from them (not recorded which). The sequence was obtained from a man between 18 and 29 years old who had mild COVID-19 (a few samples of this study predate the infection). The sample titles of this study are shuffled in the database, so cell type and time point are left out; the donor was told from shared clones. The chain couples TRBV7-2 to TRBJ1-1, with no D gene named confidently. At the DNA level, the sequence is TGTGCCAGCAGCTTGGGGAGTCGCACTGAAGCTTTCTTT. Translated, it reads CASSLGSRTEAFF.